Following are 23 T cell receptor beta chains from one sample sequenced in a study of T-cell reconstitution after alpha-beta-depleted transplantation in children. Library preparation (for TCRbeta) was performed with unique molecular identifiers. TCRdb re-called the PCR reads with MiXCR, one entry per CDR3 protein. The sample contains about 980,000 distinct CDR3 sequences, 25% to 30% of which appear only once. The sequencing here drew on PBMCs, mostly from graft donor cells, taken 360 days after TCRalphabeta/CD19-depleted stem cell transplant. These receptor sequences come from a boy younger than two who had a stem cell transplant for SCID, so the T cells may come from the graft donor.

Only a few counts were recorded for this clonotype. CDR3 sequence: CSASLDRLLYEQYF. The CDR3 region has the DNA TGCAGTGCTAGCCTGGACCGGCTCCTCTACGAGCAGTACTTC. This chain connects TRBV20-1 to TRBJ2-7; D not resolved. Germline V gives CDR1 DFQATT, CDR2 SNEGSKA (reference sequence). This CDR3 region has 14 residues. Trimming stripped 3 bases from V and 3 bases from J, with 15 bases between.

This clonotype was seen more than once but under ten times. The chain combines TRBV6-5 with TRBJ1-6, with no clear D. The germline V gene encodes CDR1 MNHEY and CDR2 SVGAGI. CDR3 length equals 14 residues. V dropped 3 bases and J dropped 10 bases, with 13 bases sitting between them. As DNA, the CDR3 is TGTGCCAGCAGTTATCGTCAGGTGGGGTCACCCCTCCACTTT. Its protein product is CASSYRQVGSPLHF.

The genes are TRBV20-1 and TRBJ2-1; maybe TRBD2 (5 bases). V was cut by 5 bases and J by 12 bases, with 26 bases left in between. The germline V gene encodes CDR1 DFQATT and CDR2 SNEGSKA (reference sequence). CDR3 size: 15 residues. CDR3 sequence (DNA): TGCAGTGCTCAGCGCTCTAGCCCCTCCGTGATTAGGCAGTTCTTC. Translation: CSAQRSSPSVIRQFF.

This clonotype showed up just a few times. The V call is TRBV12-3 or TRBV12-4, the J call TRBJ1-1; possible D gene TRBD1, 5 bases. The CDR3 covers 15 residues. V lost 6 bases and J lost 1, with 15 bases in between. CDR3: CASSPIKGRNTEAFF. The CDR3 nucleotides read TGTGCCAGCAGCCCTATTAAGGGGAGGAACACTGAAGCTTTCTTT.

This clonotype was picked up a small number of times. CDR3 region: CASSRDGGYEQYF. The DNA for the CDR3 is TGTGCCAGCAGTCGCGACGGCGGCTACGAGCAGTACTTC. J is TRBJ2-7 and V is TRBV12-3 or TRBV12-4; D remains ambiguous. The CDR3 contains 13 residues. Trimming removed 5 bases from V and 3 bases from J, with 11 bases in between.

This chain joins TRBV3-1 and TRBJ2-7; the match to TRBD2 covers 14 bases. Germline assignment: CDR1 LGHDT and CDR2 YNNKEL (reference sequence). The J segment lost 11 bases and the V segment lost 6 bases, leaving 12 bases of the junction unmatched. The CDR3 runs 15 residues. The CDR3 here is CASSFGTSGGPSKYF. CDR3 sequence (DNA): TGTGCCAGCAGTTTCGGGACTAGCGGGGGCCCATCGAAGTACTTC.

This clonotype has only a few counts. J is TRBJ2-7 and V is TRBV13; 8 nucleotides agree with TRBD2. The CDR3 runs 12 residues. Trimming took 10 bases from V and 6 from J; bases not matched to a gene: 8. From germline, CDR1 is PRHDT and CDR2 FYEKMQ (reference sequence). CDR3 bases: TGTGCCACCACTAGCGGTTGGGGCGAGCAGTACTTC. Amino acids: CATTSGWGEQYF.

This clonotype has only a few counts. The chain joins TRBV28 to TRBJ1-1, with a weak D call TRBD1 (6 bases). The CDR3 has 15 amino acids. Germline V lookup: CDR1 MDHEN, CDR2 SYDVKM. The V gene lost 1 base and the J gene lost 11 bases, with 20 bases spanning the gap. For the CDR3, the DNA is TGTGCCAGCAGTTTATTGGGACACCCGATTGGGGAGGCTTTCTTT. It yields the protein CASSLLGHPIGEAFF. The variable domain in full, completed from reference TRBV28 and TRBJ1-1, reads DVKVTQSSRYLVKRTGEKVFLECVQDMDHENMFWYRQDPGLGLRLIYFSYDVKMKEKGDIPEGYSVSREKKERFSLILESASTNQTSMYLCASSLLGHPIGEAFFGQGTRLTVV.

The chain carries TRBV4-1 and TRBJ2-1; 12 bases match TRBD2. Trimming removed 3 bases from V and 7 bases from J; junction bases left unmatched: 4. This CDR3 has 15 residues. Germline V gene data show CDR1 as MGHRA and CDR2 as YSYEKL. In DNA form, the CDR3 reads TGCGCCAGCAGCCAGCTAGGACTAGCGGGGAATGAGCAGTTCTTC. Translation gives CASSQLGLAGNEQFF.

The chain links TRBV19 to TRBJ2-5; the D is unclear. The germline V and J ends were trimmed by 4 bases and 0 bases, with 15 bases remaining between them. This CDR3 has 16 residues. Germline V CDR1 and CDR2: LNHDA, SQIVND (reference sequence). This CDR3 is CASSNVLIGDQETQYF. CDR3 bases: TGTGCCAGTAGTAACGTCTTAATCGGAGACCAAGAGACCCAGTACTTC.

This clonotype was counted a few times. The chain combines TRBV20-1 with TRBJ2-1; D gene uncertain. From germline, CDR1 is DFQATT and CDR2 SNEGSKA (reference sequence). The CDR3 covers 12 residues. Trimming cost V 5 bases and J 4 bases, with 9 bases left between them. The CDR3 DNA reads TGCAGTGCTCCTCGGAAATACAATGAGCAGTTCTTC. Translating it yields CSAPRKYNEQFF.

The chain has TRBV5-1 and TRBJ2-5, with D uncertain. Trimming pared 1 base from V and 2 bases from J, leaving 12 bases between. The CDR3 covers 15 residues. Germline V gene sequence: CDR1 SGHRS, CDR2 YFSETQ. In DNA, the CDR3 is TGCGCCAGCAGCTTGTATGCAGATATTCAAGAGACCCAGTACTTC. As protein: CASSLYADIQETQYF. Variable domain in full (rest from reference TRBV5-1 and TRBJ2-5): KAGVTQTPRYLIKTRGQQVTLSCSPISGHRSVSWYQQTPGQGLQFLFEYFSETQRNKGNFPGRFSGRQFSNSRSEMNVSTLELGDSALYLCASSLYADIQETQYFGPGTRLLVL.

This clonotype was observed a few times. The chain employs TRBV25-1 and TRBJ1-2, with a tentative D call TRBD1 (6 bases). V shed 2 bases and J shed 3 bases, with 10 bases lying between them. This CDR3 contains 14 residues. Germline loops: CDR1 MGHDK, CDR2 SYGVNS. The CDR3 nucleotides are TGTGCCAGCAGTGAAGTGGGGGCTGACTATGGCTACACCTTC. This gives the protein CASSEVGADYGYTF.

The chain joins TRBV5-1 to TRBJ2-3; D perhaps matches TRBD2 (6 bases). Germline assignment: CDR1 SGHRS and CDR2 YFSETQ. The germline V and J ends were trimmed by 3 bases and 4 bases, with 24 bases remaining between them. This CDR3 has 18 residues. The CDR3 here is CASSYPGLDHRRADTQYF. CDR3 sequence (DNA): TGCGCCAGCAGCTACCCGGGACTGGACCATCGGCGGGCAGATACGCAGTATTTT.

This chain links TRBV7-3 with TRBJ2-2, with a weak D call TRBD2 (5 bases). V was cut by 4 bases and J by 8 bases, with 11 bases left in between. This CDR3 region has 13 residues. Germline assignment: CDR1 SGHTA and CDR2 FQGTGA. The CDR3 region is CASSSSPGGELFF. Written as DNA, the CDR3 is TGTGCCAGCAGCTCTAGCCCCGGGGGGGAGCTGTTTTTT.

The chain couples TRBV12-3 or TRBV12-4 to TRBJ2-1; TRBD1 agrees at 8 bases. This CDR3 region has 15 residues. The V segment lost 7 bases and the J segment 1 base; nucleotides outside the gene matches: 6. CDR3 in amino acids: CASTARTGSYNEQFF. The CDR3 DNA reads TGTGCCAGCACCGCCAGGACAGGGTCCTACAATGAGCAGTTCTTC.

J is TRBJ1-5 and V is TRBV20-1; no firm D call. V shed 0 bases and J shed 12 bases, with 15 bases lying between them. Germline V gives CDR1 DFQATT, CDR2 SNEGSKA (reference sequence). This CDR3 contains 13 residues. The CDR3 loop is CSARDAGLAGQHF. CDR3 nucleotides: TGCAGTGCTAGAGATGCGGGCCTCGCGGGCCAGCATTTT.

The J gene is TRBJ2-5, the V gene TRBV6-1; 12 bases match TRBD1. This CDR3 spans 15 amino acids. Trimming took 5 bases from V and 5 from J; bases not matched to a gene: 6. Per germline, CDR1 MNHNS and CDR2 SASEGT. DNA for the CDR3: TGTGCCAGCAGTCGGGACAGGGGGCGCAGGGAGACCCAGTACTTC. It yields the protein CASSRDRGRRETQYF.

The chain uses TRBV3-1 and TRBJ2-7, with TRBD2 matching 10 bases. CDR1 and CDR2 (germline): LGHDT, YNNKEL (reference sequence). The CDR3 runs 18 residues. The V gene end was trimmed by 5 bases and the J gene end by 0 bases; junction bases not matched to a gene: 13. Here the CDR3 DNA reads TGTGCCAGCAGCTCCGGATCGGCTAGCGGGGGTCTCTCCTACGAGCAGTACTTC. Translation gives CASSSGSASGGLSYEQYF.

In DNA form, the CDR3 reads TGCGCCAGCCAACGCGCAGGGGGAACGATTGCTGGAAACACCATATATTTT. This sequence encodes CASQRAGGTIAGNTIYF. The chain carries TRBV5-1 and TRBJ1-3, with 7 nucleotides matching TRBD1. From germline, CDR1 is SGHRS and CDR2 YFSETQ. After removal of 7 bases from V and 2 bases from J, the junction contained 15 bases not matched to a gene. The CDR3 sequence is 17 residues long.

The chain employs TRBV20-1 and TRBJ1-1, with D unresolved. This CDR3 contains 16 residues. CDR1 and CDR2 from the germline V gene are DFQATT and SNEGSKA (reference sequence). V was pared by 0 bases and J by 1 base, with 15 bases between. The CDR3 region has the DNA TGCAGTGCTAGAGATCCTCGGGGTGGGGAGAACACTGAAGCTTTCTTT. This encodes CSARDPRGGENTEAFF.

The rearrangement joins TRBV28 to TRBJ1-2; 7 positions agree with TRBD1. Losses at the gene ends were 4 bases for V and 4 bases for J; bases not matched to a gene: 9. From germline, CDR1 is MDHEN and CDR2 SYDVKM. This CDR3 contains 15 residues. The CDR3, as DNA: TGTGCCAGCAGTTGGAGGGACAGACGGGGCTATGGCTACACCTTC. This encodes CASSWRDRRGYGYTF.

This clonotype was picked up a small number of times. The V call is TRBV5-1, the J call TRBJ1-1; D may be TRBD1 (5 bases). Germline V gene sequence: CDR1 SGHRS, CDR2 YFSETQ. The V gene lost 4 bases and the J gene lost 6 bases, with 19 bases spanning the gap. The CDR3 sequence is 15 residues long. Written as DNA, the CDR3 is TGCGCCAGCAGCCGGGGCCCAGGTGACGGCGCTGAAGCTTTCTTT. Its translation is CASSRGPGDGAEAFF.